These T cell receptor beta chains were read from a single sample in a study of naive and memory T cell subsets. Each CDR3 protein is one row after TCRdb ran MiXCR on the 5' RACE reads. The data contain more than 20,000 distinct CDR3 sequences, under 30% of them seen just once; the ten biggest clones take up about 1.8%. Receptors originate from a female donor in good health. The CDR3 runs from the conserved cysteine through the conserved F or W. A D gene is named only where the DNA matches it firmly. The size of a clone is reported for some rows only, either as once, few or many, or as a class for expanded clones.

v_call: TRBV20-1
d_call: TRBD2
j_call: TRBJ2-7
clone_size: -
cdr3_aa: CSARDLAEVYEQYF
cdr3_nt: TGCAGTGCTAGAGATCTAGCGGAGGTATACGAGCAGTACTTC

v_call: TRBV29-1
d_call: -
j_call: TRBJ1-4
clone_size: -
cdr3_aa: CSVDVGLGGKLFF
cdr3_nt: TGCAGCGTTGACGTGGGGCTGGGGGGAAAACTGTTTTTT

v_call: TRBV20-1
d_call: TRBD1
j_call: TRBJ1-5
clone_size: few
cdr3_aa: CSASDREVYSNQPQHF
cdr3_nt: TGCAGTGCCTCCGACAGGGAGGTCTATAGCAATCAGCCCCAGCATTTT

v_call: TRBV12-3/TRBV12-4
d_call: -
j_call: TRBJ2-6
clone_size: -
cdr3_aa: CASVWAGANVLTF
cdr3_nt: TGTGCCAGCGTATGGGCTGGGGCCAACGTCCTGACTTTC

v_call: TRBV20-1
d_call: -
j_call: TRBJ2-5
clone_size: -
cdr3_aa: CSARTHGGAPQETQYF
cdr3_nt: TGCAGTGCTAGAACTCATGGCGGGGCCCCCCAAGAGACCCAGTACTTC

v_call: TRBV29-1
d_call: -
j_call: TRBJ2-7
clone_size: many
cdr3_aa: CSVEEVYEQYF
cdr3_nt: TGCAGCGTTGAAGAAGTTTACGAGCAGTACTTC

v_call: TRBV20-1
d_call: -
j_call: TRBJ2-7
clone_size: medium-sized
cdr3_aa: CSAPDGSYEQYF
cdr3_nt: TGCAGTGCCCCAGACGGGAGCTACGAGCAGTACTTC

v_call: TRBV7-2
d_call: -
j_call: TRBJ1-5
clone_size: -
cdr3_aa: CASSLSQAPYQPQHF
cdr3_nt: TGTGCCAGCAGCCTAAGCCAGGCCCCATATCAGCCCCAGCATTTT

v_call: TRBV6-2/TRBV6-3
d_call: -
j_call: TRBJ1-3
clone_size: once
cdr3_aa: CASSGATDSGNTIYF
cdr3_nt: TGTGCCAGCAGTGGTGCGACTGACTCTGGAAACACCATATATTTT

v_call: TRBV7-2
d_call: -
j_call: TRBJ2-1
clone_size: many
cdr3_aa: CASSLLSSGDEQFF
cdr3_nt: TGTGCCAGCAGCTTGCTTTCCTCTGGCGATGAGCAGTTCTTC

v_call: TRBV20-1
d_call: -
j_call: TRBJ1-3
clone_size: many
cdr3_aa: CSARAENTIYF
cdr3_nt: TGCAGTGCTAGAGCGGAAAACACCATATATTTT

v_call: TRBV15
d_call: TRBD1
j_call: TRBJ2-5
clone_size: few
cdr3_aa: CATSRTGGQETQYF
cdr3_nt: TGTGCCACCAGCAGGACAGGGGGCCAAGAGACCCAGTACTTC

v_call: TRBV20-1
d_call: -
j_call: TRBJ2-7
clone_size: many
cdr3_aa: CSAGGSVRDEQYF
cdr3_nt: TGCAGTGCTGGAGGTAGTGTCAGGGACGAGCAGTACTTC

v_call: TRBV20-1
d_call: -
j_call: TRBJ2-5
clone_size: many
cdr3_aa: CSAASRLETQYF
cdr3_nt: TGCAGTGCTGCCAGTCGGTTAGAGACCCAGTACTTC

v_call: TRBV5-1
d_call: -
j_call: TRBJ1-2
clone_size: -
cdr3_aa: CASSLGPGGALYTF
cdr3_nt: TGCGCCAGCAGCTTGGGCCCCGGGGGCGCTCTCTACACCTTC

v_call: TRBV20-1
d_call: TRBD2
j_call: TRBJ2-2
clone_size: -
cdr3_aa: CSARQLAGGTGELFF
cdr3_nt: TGCAGTGCTAGACAACTAGCGGGAGGGACCGGGGAGCTGTTTTTT

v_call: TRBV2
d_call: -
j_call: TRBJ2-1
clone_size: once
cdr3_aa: CASGVSSYNEQFF
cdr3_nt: TGTGCCAGCGGGGTTAGCTCCTACAATGAGCAGTTCTTC